This entry lists 22 T cell receptor beta chains sequenced from one sample in a study of a mutant IDH1 vaccine in newly diagnosed glioma. The antigens these receptors bind are not known. This table comes from immunoSEQ multiplex PCR, and its TCRdb copy is limited to in-frame clones, with some not included. Seen here are roughly 43,000 clones, 84% observed once, and the top ten hold around 2.4%. Time point meaning: week 23, last vaccination. The vaccine gave 300 ug of a 20-mer mutant IDH1 peptide subcutaneously per dose. The material was PBMCs, obtained from a glioma patient whose treatment included an IDH1 peptide vaccine. These receptors were collected from a woman younger than 30 with glioma. Some clones in this sample may be carry-over from other donors' samples.

The rearrangement links TRBV4-1 to TRBJ2-5; the match to TRBD2 covers 7 bases. V shed 5 bases and J 5 bases; nucleotides not matched to a gene: 11. CDR3 length equals 15 residues. Germline V gives CDR1 MGHRA, CDR2 YSYEKL. CDR3 in amino acids: CASSFEGRGHETQYF. The CDR3, as DNA: TGCGCCAGCAGCTTCGAAGGGAGGGGTCACGAGACCCAGTACTTC.

The rearrangement links TRBV27 to TRBJ1-5; no clear D gene. The CDR3 is 16 residues long. Trimming stripped 5 bases from V and 3 bases from J, with 17 bases between. Germline CDR1 MNHEY, CDR2 SMNVEV (reference sequence). CDR3 nucleotide sequence: TGTGCCAGCAGTCCCCGGGGAGGGCGGACCAATCAGCCCCAGCATTTT. This codes for CASSPRGGRTNQPQHF.

The chain has TRBV6-5 and TRBJ2-1; the D is unclear. V was cut by 3 bases and J by 1 base, with 10 bases left in between. The CDR3 has 15 residues. Germline CDR1 and CDR2: MNHEY and SVGAGI. The chain's CDR3 is CASSYTMSSYNEQFF. The CDR3 DNA sequence: TGTGCCAGCAGTTATACTATGTCTTCCTACAATGAGCAGTTCTTC.

The CDR3 sequence is CASSGGLNTEAFF. The CDR3 region has the DNA TGTGCCAGCAGCGGAGGCCTGAACACTGAAGCTTTCTTT. The J gene is TRBJ1-1, the V gene TRBV5-6, with D uncertain. The germline V gene encodes CDR1 SGHDT and CDR2 YYEEEE. V lost 4 bases to trimming and J lost 0 bases, with 7 bases between them. This CDR3 contains 13 residues.

The gene calls are TRBV5-3 and TRBJ1-5; TRBD1 matches at 9 bases. TRBV5-3 is an open reading frame, and its role is uncertain. The CDR3 is 18 amino acids. V gave up 4 bases and J gave up 7 bases; unmatched junction bases: 18. The CDR3 loop is CARSPVSGTGNSGQPQHF. In DNA form, the CDR3 reads TGTGCCAGAAGCCCGGTCTCCGGGACAGGGAATTCCGGACAGCCCCAGCATTTT.

This chain joins TRBV6-6 and TRBJ1-2; D remains ambiguous. V gave up 6 bases and J gave up 8 bases, with 16 bases separating them. CDR1 and CDR2 from the germline V gene are MNHNY and SVGAGI (reference sequence). This CDR3 comprises 13 residues. CDR3 nucleotides: TGTGCCAGCAGCCCCGACAAACGACACGGCTACACCTTC. It is translated as CASSPDKRHGYTF.

The CDR3 DNA reads as TGTGCCAGCAGTGGGCGGCTAGCGGGTGTCGAACCGTCAGATACGCAGTATTTT. It specifies CASSGRLAGVEPSDTQYF. V and J are TRBV28 and TRBJ2-3, with TRBD2 matching over 8 bases. This CDR3 is 18 amino acids long. After removal of 5 bases from V and 4 bases from J, the junction contained 17 bases not matched to a gene. CDR1 and CDR2 (germline): MDHEN, SYDVKM. The full variable domain, completed using reference TRBV28 and TRBJ2-3, is DVKVTQSSRYLVKRTGEKVFLECVQDMDHENMFWYRQDPGLGLRLIYFSYDVKMKEKGDIPEGYSVSREKKERFSLILESASTNQTSMYLCASSGRLAGVEPSDTQYFGPGTRLTVL.

The V gene is TRBV30, the J gene TRBJ2-5; D is unclear. Trimming took off 1 base at V and 11 bases at J, with 11 bases between the two ends. The germline CDR1 and CDR2 sequences are GTSNPN and SVGIG (reference sequence). CDR3 length equals 11 residues. DNA of the CDR3: TGTGCCTGGAGTGCAAAAGGAGAGCAGTACTTC. This encodes CAWSAKGEQYF.

A note on this clone: Its ends do not fully match the called genes, so a read error is possible. The V and J genes are TRBV7-7 and TRBJ2-1; D is perhaps TRBD1 or TRBD2 (6 bases each). This CDR3 has 12 residues. Germline V lookup: CDR1 SSHAT, CDR2 FNYEAQ (reference sequence). The CDR3 coding sequence is TGTGCTAGCAGCACTGGGGGGCTTGAGCAGTTCTTC. It yields the protein CASSTGGLEQFF.

V is TRBV6-6 and J is TRBJ1-3; 9 bases align to TRBD1. Germline trimming cut 7 bases from V and 6 bases from J; bases unmatched to any gene: 7. In germline, CDR1 is MNHNY, CDR2 SVGAGI (reference sequence). The CDR3 contains 14 residues. The chain's CDR3 is CASKDGTGPNTIYF. The DNA for the CDR3 is TGTGCCAGCAAAGACGGGACAGGGCCAAACACCATATATTTT.

This chain uses TRBV7-8 with TRBJ2-7; D is unresolved. Trimming took 4 bases from V and 0 from J, leaving 10 bases between them. This CDR3 is built from 14 residues. Germline V gene sequence: CDR1 SGHVS, CDR2 FQNEAQ. CDR3 bases: TGTGCCAGCAGCTCAGCAGGAATCTCCTACGAGCAGTACTTC. Translating it yields CASSSAGISYEQYF.

The sample holds one count of this clone. The gene calls are TRBV4-2 and TRBJ2-7; 16 bases map to TRBD2. Germline CDR1 and CDR2: LGHNA and YNFKEQ. J lost 7 bases, V lost 4 bases, and 13 bases had no gene match. CDR3 size: 18 residues. CDR3 loop: CASSLTAGLAGGPREQYF. In DNA form, the CDR3 reads TGTGCCAGCAGCCTAACGGCGGGACTAGCGGGGGGGCCGAGGGAGCAGTACTTC.

The chain employs TRBV28 and TRBJ2-5; tentative D call: TRBD2 (5 bases). Germline CDR1 and CDR2: MDHEN and SYDVKM. V lost 6 bases and J 2 bases, leaving 16 bases between the germline ends. This CDR3 has 15 residues. CDR3 bases: TGTGCCAGCAGCTCCCTATTTCAGCGGCAAGAGACCCAGTACTTC. Protein: CASSSLFQRQETQYF. Drawing the rest from reference TRBV28 and TRBJ2-5, the complete variable domain is DVKVTQSSRYLVKRTGEKVFLECVQDMDHENMFWYRQDPGLGLRLIYFSYDVKMKEKGDIPEGYSVSREKKERFSLILESASTNQTSMYLCASSSLFQRQETQYFGPGTRLLVL.

This sequence joins TRBV18 and TRBJ1-1; 10 bases are a match to TRBD1. The CDR3 runs 16 residues. Germline values: CDR1 KGHSH, CDR2 LQKENI. J lost 1 base, V lost 8 bases, and 10 bases had no gene match. The CDR3 nucleotides are TGTGCCAGCGCCCCGACAGGGGGCGTGGGGAACACTGAAGCTTTCTTT. Protein sequence: CASAPTGGVGNTEAFF.

This sequence joins TRBV7-9 and TRBJ2-2, with 14 bases fitting TRBD2. Per germline, CDR1 SEHNR and CDR2 FQNEAQ (reference sequence). The CDR3 has 17 amino acids. J lost 7 bases, V lost 1 base, and 5 bases had no gene match. The CDR3 is CASSLVGLAGAGGELFF. The CDR3 coding sequence is TGTGCCAGCAGCTTAGTGGGACTAGCGGGAGCTGGCGGGGAGCTGTTTTTT. Based on the CDR3 plus reference TRBV7-9 and TRBJ2-2, the full variable domain is DTGVSQNPRHKITKRGQNVTFRCDPISEHNRLYWYRQTLGQGPEFLTYFQNEAQLEKSRLLSDRFSAERPKGSFSTLEIQRTEQGDSAMYLCASSLVGLAGAGGELFFGEGSRLTVL.

The V call is TRBV5-8, the J call TRBJ2-2; TRBD1 aligns across 9 bases. With 0 bases clipped from V and 6 bases from J, the junction kept 3 bases outside the gene matches. This CDR3 comprises 15 residues. Germline values: CDR1 SGHTS, CDR2 YDEGEE. CDR3 protein: CASSLGGQGSGELFF. The CDR3 DNA is TGTGCCAGCAGCTTGGGGGGACAGGGATCCGGGGAGCTGTTTTTT.

The chain joins TRBV10-1 to TRBJ2-1, with 13 bases aligning to TRBD2. With V trimmed by 8 bases and J by 2 bases, 3 bases remained unmatched. CDR1 is WNHNN, CDR2 SYGVQD, per germline (reference sequence). CDR3 size: 15 residues. In DNA form, the CDR3 reads TGCGCCAGCGGGGGACTAGCGGGACCCTACAATGAGCAGTTCTTC. It codes for CASGGLAGPYNEQFF.

The chain joins TRBV13 to TRBJ2-7; TRBD2 matches 15 bases. This CDR3 region has 16 residues. With 5 bases clipped from V and 7 bases from J, the junction kept 9 bases outside the gene matches. Per germline, CDR1 PRHDT and CDR2 FYEKMQ (reference sequence). The CDR3 here is CASSPGTSGGTREQYF. Here the CDR3 DNA reads TGTGCCAGCAGCCCTGGGACTAGCGGGGGGACTAGGGAGCAGTACTTC.

The chain carries TRBV18 and TRBJ1-5, with D uncertain. CDR1 is KGHSH and CDR2 is LQKENI in the germline V gene. The CDR3 runs 14 residues. V was cut by 1 base and J by 0 bases, with 4 bases left in between. The CDR3 spells CASSPQNSNQPQHF. The DNA for the CDR3 is TGTGCCAGCTCACCACAGAATAGCAATCAGCCCCAGCATTTT.

The gene calls are TRBV7-8 and TRBJ1-2; no definite D call. CDR3 length equals 15 residues. Germline V gene lookup returns CDR1 SGHVS and CDR2 FQNEAQ. V was trimmed by 5 bases and J by 5 bases, leaving 18 bases between them. In DNA, the CDR3 is TGTGCCAGCAGCGGCGGTAGAGGGATGGGGTATGGCTACACCTTC. This codes for CASSGGRGMGYGYTF.

The chain employs TRBV5-4 and TRBJ1-4; 7 bases are shared with TRBD1. CDR3 length equals 13 residues. Germline V gene lookup returns CDR1 SGHNT and CDR2 YYREEE (reference sequence). Losses at the gene ends were 0 bases for V and 8 bases for J; bases not matched to a gene: 1. The CDR3 region has the DNA TGTGCCAGCAGCTTGGCGGGACAGGAAAAACTGTTTTTT. Translated: CASSLAGQEKLFF.

This chain joins TRBV7-6 and TRBJ2-1; D may be TRBD2 (5 bases). CDR1 is SGHVS and CDR2 is FNYEAQ in the germline V gene. The CDR3 runs 14 residues. The germline V and J ends were trimmed by 5 bases and 3 bases, with 11 bases remaining between them. CDR3 sequence: CASSPSGSYNEQFF. CDR3 nucleotides: TGTGCCAGCAGCCCCTCGGGGAGCTACAATGAGCAGTTCTTC.